The present T cell receptor beta chain was sequenced within a study of blood T cell repertoires in COVID-19 (dated by TCRdb to the early 2020s). Background on the whole study: Collaborator samples came from the United States, Italy and Spain and covered acute and convalescent phases of COVID-19. HLA class I and class II types, where available, came from metadata supplied by the sample provider rather than from assay-based typing. The prospective study material was composed of cDNA or gDNA derived from T cells, B-cell-depleted T cells, or PBMCs. Deeply sampled blood TCRbeta repertoires from subjects exposed to, actively infected with, or recovered from COVID-19 were included in the dataset. The repertoires were released in a freely available public database intended as a resource for research on the immune response to SARS-CoV-2. The samples were drawn from two sources: the first 160 participants of the ongoing ImmuneRACE study, and 1,254 subjects contributed by 6 global collaborators. A de-identified subject ID, COVID-19 status, age in years and sex were almost always included in the sample metadata.

TCRbeta CDR3 regions were amplified from genomic DNA using the immunoSEQ Assay, a bias-controlled multiplex PCR. The authors processed their data as follows. Nucleated cell counts per sample were estimated from amplification of reference gene primers within the assay. To quantify the absolute abundance of each unique TCRbeta CDR3 rearrangement, sequence reads were collapsed and filtered. For each sample, productive Simpson clonality was calculated as the square root of Simpson's diversity index over productive rearrangements. Entries here come from immuneACCESS through TCRdb and include only in-frame sequences with V and J called. Some clones fail to appear in such tables; in the studies checked, an unresolved V gene covers under half of the shortfall, and the cause of the remainder is unknown. V and J calls and clone size are copied from that table; D and trimming were computed from the DNA. For this sample the table gives 200,000 to 250,000 clones, of which 80% to 85% were detected only once. Jointly, the top ten make up over 7% of the sample.

The research as a whole found: The quantity of clinical and demographic metadata differed by source and by participant and was supplied without curation.

In regard to this clone: What this receptor recognizes is not known. No quality values exist for individual bases; no much larger clone is one base distant.

One collaborating source in Seattle enrolled patients while the patients were actively infected and followed the patients over time throughout the course of disease. Whole blood was collected in K2EDTA tubes by collaborating institutions according to the institutions' own protocols. For TCRbeta analysis, collaborator samples were shipped as frozen whole blood, as isolated PBMCs, or as DNA extracted from either sample type. This TCR was sampled from a woman older than 75 with COVID-19, enrolled during active disease. The sequenced sample consisted of peripheral blood.

The CDR3 corresponds to CAITDSRNTEAFF. The nucleotide sequence is TGTGCCATCACCGACAGCAGGAACACTGAAGCTTTCTTT. The chain is assembled from TRBV10-3 and TRBJ1-1; TRBD1 is a weak D gene call, 5 bases matching. Cut back by 7 bases and 1 base, the V and J ends lie 10 bases apart. Measured from the cysteine to the phenylalanine, the CDR3 is 13 residues long. Just CDR3 DNA is preserved here, 39 bases in frame from base 1. CDR1 and CDR2 (ENHRY, SYGVKD) derive from the germline V gene.